Below, 28 T cell receptor beta chains from the same sample are listed, as sequenced in a study of blood T cells in healthy people across ages. A second 7 to 11 cycle PCR used barcoded and J-beta primers. TCRdb recomputed calls from the 5' RACE reads with MiXCR, one row per CDR3 protein. The sample includes roughly 1.9 million distinct CDR3 sequences, more than 35% of them seen just once. Sequences were obtained from blood. These receptor sequences come from a human donor in good health.

The sample holds a few counts of this clonotype. The V gene is TRBV5-1, the J gene TRBJ2-1; D possibly corresponds to TRBD1 (6 bases). CDR1 is SGHRS and CDR2 is YFSETQ in the germline V gene. This CDR3 has 15 residues. The ends were cut back, 6 bases at V and 7 bases at J, with 20 bases in the middle. In DNA, the CDR3 is TGCGCCAGCACTGGGGGCCTCGCAGTTATTAATGAGCAGTTCTTC. Amino acid sequence: CASTGGLAVINEQFF. The whole variable domain, remainder taken from reference TRBV5-1 and TRBJ2-1, is KAGVTQTPRYLIKTRGQQVTLSCSPISGHRSVSWYQQTPGQGLQFLFEYFSETQRNKGNFPGRFSGRQFSNSRSEMNVSTLELGDSALYLCASTGGLAVINEQFFGPGTRLTVL.

This chain connects TRBV29-1 to TRBJ1-2, with 7 bases aligning to TRBD1. This CDR3 is 12 amino acids long. V shed 7 bases and J 2 bases; nucleotides not matched to a gene: 4. From germline, CDR1 is SQVTM and CDR2 ANQGSEA. This chain's CDR3 is CSEQTGNYGYTF. CDR3 nucleotide sequence: TGCAGCGAACAGACAGGGAACTATGGCTACACCTTC. Based on the CDR3 plus reference TRBV29-1 and TRBJ1-2, the full variable domain is SAVISQKPSRDICQRGTSLTIQCQVDSQVTMMFWYRQQPGQSLTLIATANQGSEATYESGFVIDKFPISRPNLTFSTLTVSNMSPEDSSIYLCSEQTGNYGYTFGSGTRLTVV.

The chain uses TRBV5-1 and TRBJ2-7; 8 bases align to TRBD1. The CDR3 contains 15 residues. Looked up from germline, CDR1 is SGHRS and CDR2 is YFSETQ. After removal of 0 bases from V and 3 bases from J, the junction contained 5 bases not matched to a gene. The CDR3 DNA reads TGCGCCAGCAGCTTGGGGACAGGGATGAGCTACGAGCAGTACTTC. Protein product: CASSLGTGMSYEQYF.

A few counts support this clonotype. The DNA of the CDR3 is TGTGCCAGCTCACCAGAACTAGCTAGGGACATTCAGTACTTC. The encoded protein is CASSPELARDIQYF. The chain joins TRBV18 to TRBJ2-4; the D gene is possibly TRBD2 (6 bases). The CDR3 consists of 14 residues. Germline CDR1 KGHSH, CDR2 LQKENI. Trimming stripped 2 bases from V and 8 bases from J, with 13 bases between.

DNA of the CDR3: TGTGCCAGCAGCTTAGACCCTCCCGAGGGCGGATATGAAAAACTGTTTTTT. This gives the protein CASSLDPPEGGYEKLFF. The rearrangement joins TRBV7-6 to TRBJ1-4; D gene unclear. The CDR3 consists of 17 residues. Trimming left V 1 base short and J 6 bases short, with 18 bases between. CDR1 SGHVS and CDR2 FNYEAQ come from the germline V gene. The full variable domain, with the rest looked up from reference TRBV7-6 and TRBJ1-4, is GAGVSQSPRYKVTKRGQDVALRCDPISGHVSLYWYRQALGQGPEFLTYFNYEAQQDKSGLPNDRFSAERPEGSISTLTIQRTEQRDSAMYRCASSLDPPEGGYEKLFFGSGTQLSVL.

In this sample, this clonotype turned up a few times. The V call is TRBV4-1, the J call TRBJ1-2; no definite D call. V was trimmed by 1 base and J by 8 bases, leaving 8 bases between them. The CDR3 sequence is 12 residues long. CDR1 is MGHRA, CDR2 YSYEKL, per germline. This chain's CDR3 is CASSQGLKGYTF. For the CDR3, the DNA is TGCGCCAGCAGCCAAGGTTTGAAGGGCTACACCTTC.

The J gene is TRBJ1-4, the V gene TRBV6-5; D uncertain. This CDR3 has 14 residues. Germline V CDR1 and CDR2: MNHEY, SVGAGI. Trimming cost V 8 bases and J 2 bases, with 12 bases left between them. This CDR3 is CASGRSDTNEKLFF. Here the CDR3 DNA reads TGTGCCAGCGGTCGATCGGACACTAATGAAAAACTGTTTTTT.

This clonotype was seen more than once but under ten times. CDR3 DNA sequence: TGCAGTCTAGTACAGATTACAACCTACGAGCAGTACTTC. It yields the protein CSLVQITTYEQYF. The V call is TRBV20-1, the J call TRBJ2-7; the D is unclear. Germline CDR1 reads DFQATT; CDR2 reads SNEGSKA (reference sequence). There are 13 residues in the CDR3. The germline V and J ends were trimmed by 8 bases and 2 bases, with 16 bases remaining between them.

This clonotype was detected once. The gene calls are TRBV20-1 and TRBJ2-5; D uncertain. In germline, CDR1 is DFQATT, CDR2 SNEGSKA (reference sequence). The germline V and J ends were trimmed by 6 bases and 4 bases, with 9 bases remaining between them. This CDR3 is built from 11 residues. CDR3 sequence (DNA): TGCAGTGCCCTCGGCCGAGAGACCCAGTACTTC. Translating gives CSALGRETQYF.

The chain couples TRBV20-1 to TRBJ2-4; TRBD1 aligns across 10 bases. The length of the CDR3 is 16 residues. Germline assignment: CDR1 DFQATT and CDR2 SNEGSKA (reference sequence). The V segment lost 0 bases and the J segment 6 bases; nucleotides outside the gene matches: 8. Here the CDR3 reads CSAREGMGQGTNIQYF. The CDR3 region has the DNA TGCAGTGCTAGAGAGGGGATGGGACAGGGGACAAACATTCAGTACTTC.

J is TRBJ2-7 and V is TRBV7-2; D is possibly TRBD1 (7 bases). CDR1 is SGHTA, CDR2 FQGNSA, per germline. The CDR3 extends over 16 amino acids. The V end was cut by 1 base, the J end by 4 bases, with 17 bases between. The CDR3 is CASSLVRWQGGYEQYF. The CDR3 DNA reads as TGTGCCAGCAGCTTAGTAAGGTGGCAGGGGGGTTACGAGCAGTACTTC.

The chain has TRBV13 and TRBJ2-3; D not resolved. The CDR3 consists of 15 residues. Trimming shortened V by 3 bases and J by 4 bases, and 14 bases separated the two germline ends. CDR1 and CDR2 (germline): PRHDT, FYEKMQ (reference sequence). The CDR3 loop reads CASSFFISDADTQYF. As DNA, the CDR3 is TGTGCCAGCAGCTTTTTCATTTCCGACGCAGATACGCAGTATTTT.

This clonotype came up many times. This chain uses TRBV11-2 with TRBJ1-1, with no clear D. Germline CDR1 is SGHAT and CDR2 is FQNNGV. The CDR3 contains 13 residues. Trimming removed 0 bases at V and 6 bases at J, with 8 bases between. The CDR3 DNA reads TGTGCCAGCAGCTTAGATCTTGGACCTGAAGCTTTCTTT. This translates into CASSLDLGPEAFF. Variable domain in full (rest from reference TRBV11-2 and TRBJ1-1): EAGVAQSPRYKIIEKRQSVAFWCNPISGHATLYWYQQILGQGPKLLIQFQNNGVVDDSQLPKDRFSAERLKGVDSTLKIQPAKLEDSAVYLCASSLDLGPEAFFGQGTRLTVV.

As to this clonotype: Compared with germline, one end of the junction differs, possibly owing to a read error. The CDR3 spells CASGDSGRQGYGYTF. The CDR3 nucleotides read TGTGCCAGCGGTGACAGCGGACGGCAGGGGTATGGCTACACCTTC. This rearrangement joins TRBV6-1 to TRBJ1-2, with D possibly matching TRBD1 (6 bases). Germline CDR1 and CDR2: MNHNS and SASEGT. CDR3 size: 15 residues.

A few counts support this clonotype. The chain links TRBV11-2 to TRBJ2-1; no definite D call. Trimming cost V 5 bases and J 8 bases, with 25 bases left between them. Germline-derived CDR1 and CDR2 are SGHAT and FQNNGV. CDR3 length: 17 residues. The CDR3 spells CASSVYPGYSPTDEQFF. The CDR3 DNA sequence: TGTGCCAGCAGCGTATACCCTGGGTACTCGCCTACGGATGAGCAGTTCTTC.

This clonotype was recorded only once. The chain couples TRBV6-6 to TRBJ2-1, with 8 nucleotides matching TRBD2. Trimming removed 2 bases from V and 6 bases from J; junction bases left unmatched: 6. The CDR3 totals 15 residues. Germline loops: CDR1 MNHNY, CDR2 SVGAGI (reference sequence). The CDR3 coding sequence is TGTGCCAGCAGTTACGTTAGCGGGATAGGCAATGAGCAGTTCTTC. Translating it yields CASSYVSGIGNEQFF.

This clonotype was seen more than once but under ten times. The J gene is TRBJ2-2, the V gene TRBV6-1; tentatively, D is TRBD1 (7 bases). This CDR3 has 15 residues. The germline CDR1 and CDR2 sequences are MNHNS and SASEGT. Trimming removed 8 bases from V and 1 base from J, with 14 bases in between. The CDR3 sequence is CASCGDSLNTGELFF. The DNA of the CDR3 is TGTGCCAGCTGCGGGGACAGTTTGAACACCGGGGAGCTGTTTTTT.

The chain uses TRBV20-1 and TRBJ1-1, with unresolved D. V was shortened by 3 bases and J by 8 bases, with 10 bases between the two germline ends. In germline, CDR1 is DFQATT, CDR2 SNEGSKA (reference sequence). The CDR3 is 11 residues long. CDR3 in amino acids: CSASGEDEAFF. DNA of the CDR3: TGCAGTGCTAGCGGGGAAGACGAAGCTTTCTTT.

The chain joins TRBV6-5 to TRBJ1-2; D possibly corresponds to TRBD1 (5 bases). Germline CDR1 and CDR2: MNHEY and SVGAGI. V was shortened by 6 bases and J by 4 bases, with 15 bases between the two germline ends. The CDR3 is 14 residues long. CDR3 protein: CASSESTGGYGYTF. Here the CDR3 DNA reads TGTGCCAGCAGCGAATCCACGGGGGGCTATGGCTACACCTTC.

This clonotype was detected a few times. The V and J genes are TRBV5-1 and TRBJ1-2, with D uncertain. Germline V CDR1 and CDR2: SGHRS, YFSETQ. The V end was cut by 0 bases, the J end by 2 bases, with 8 bases between. The CDR3 covers 14 residues. CDR3 sequence: CASSLGKGNYGYTF. As DNA, the CDR3 is TGCGCCAGCAGCTTGGGGAAAGGGAACTATGGCTACACCTTC.

A note on this clonotype: The junction departs from the called germline gene at one end, perhaps through a read error. The chain combines TRBV12-3 or TRBV12-4 with TRBJ2-1; D not resolved. The CDR3 runs 15 residues. The CDR3 protein is CAGSPRNLHYNEQFF. The CDR3 region has the DNA TGTGCCGGCAGTCCCCGGAACCTCCATTACAATGAGCAGTTCTTC.

This sequence joins TRBV28 and TRBJ1-1, with D perhaps matching TRBD1 (5 bases). There are 14 residues in the CDR3. The V end was cut by 10 bases, the J end by 1 base, with 16 bases between. Germline V gene data show CDR1 as MDHEN and CDR2 as SYDVKM. CDR3 loop: CATKRRGRNTEAFF. For the CDR3, the DNA is TGTGCCACCAAACGTAGGGGCCGGAACACTGAAGCTTTCTTT.

This clonotype appeared a few times. CDR3 nucleotides: TGCGCCAGCAGCTTGGTTTTGACAACGGATCCTGGGGCCAACGTCCTGACTTTC. It is translated as CASSLVLTTDPGANVLTF. This chain joins TRBV5-1 and TRBJ2-6; D gene unclear. The CDR3 spans 18 residues. Germline values: CDR1 SGHRS, CDR2 YFSETQ. V was pared by 0 bases and J by 2 bases, with 15 bases between.

This clonotype has more than one count but fewer than ten. This sequence joins TRBV7-3 and TRBJ2-3; D remains ambiguous. Trimming took 5 bases from V and 2 from J, leaving 11 bases between them. CDR3 length equals 14 residues. The germline V gene has CDR1 SGHTA and CDR2 FQGTGA. CDR3 amino acids: CASSVRPTTDTQYF. The CDR3 coding sequence is TGTGCCAGCAGCGTCCGGCCAACCACAGATACGCAGTATTTT.

This clonotype came up a few times. In nucleotides, the CDR3 is TGTGCCAGCAGTGCCCAGACTTATCACACAGATACGCAGTATTTT. It specifies CASSAQTYHTDTQYF. The chain joins TRBV6-1 to TRBJ2-3; D uncertain. Germline CDR1 reads MNHNS; CDR2 reads SASEGT. The length of the CDR3 is 15 residues. Between the trimmed V and J ends, which lost 4 bases and 2 bases, there was a span of 13 bases.

The chain combines TRBV20-1 with TRBJ2-1; 10 nucleotides align to TRBD2. The junction had 8 bases not matched to a gene; V was cut back by 0 bases and J by 9 bases. The germline gives CDR1 DFQATT, CDR2 SNEGSKA (reference sequence). The CDR3 is made up of 15 amino acids. CDR3 bases: TGCAGTGCTAGAGATACCCTAGCGGGGGCGGGTGAGCAGTTCTTC. Protein sequence: CSARDTLAGAGEQFF.

There are a few counts of this clonotype. The chain employs TRBV20-1 and TRBJ2-5; D gene uncertain. Trimming cost V 4 bases and J 5 bases, with 14 bases left between them. The germline V gene has CDR1 DFQATT and CDR2 SNEGSKA (reference sequence). The CDR3 contains 13 residues. The CDR3 DNA reads TGCAGTGCTAAAGACCCCCTGGTTGAGACCCAGTACTTC. This gives the protein CSAKDPLVETQYF.

This clonotype was detected a few times. Germline and junction disagree at one end, which may indicate a read error. The chain recombines TRBV7-3 with TRBJ2-5; the D gene could be TRBD1 or TRBD2 (5 bases each). Germline CDR1 is SGHTA and CDR2 is FQGTGA. This CDR3 is 13 amino acids long. CDR3: CAGSAYPQGEQYF. The CDR3 DNA reads TGTGCCGGCAGCGCATACCCGCAGGGAGAGCAGTACTTC. The full variable domain, in which reference TRBV7-3 and TRBJ2-5 provide the parts outside the CDR3, is GAGVSQTPSNKVTEKGKYVELRCDPISGHTALYWYRQSLGQGPEFLIYFQGTGAADDSGLPNDRFFAVRPEGSVSTLKIQRTERGDSAVYLCAGSAYPQGEQYFGPGTRLLVL.